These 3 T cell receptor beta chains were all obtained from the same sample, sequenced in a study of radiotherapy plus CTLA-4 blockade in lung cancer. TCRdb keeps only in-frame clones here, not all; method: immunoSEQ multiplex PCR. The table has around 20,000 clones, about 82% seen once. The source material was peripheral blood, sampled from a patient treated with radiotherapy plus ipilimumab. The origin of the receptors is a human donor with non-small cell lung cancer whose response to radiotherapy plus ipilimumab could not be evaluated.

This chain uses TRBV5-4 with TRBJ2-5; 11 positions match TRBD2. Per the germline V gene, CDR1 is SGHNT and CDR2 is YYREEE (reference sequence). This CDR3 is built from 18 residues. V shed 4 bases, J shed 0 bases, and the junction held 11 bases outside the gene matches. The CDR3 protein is CASSPTSGRRGYQETQYF. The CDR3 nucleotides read TGTGCCAGCAGCCCAACTAGCGGGAGAAGGGGGTACCAAGAGACCCAGTACTTC.

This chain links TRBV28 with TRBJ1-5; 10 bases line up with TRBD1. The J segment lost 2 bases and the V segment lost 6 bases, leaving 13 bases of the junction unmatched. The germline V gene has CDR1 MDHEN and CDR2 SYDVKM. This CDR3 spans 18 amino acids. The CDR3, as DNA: TGTGCCAGCAGGATGCGGGACAGGGGCCTTAGGGGCAATCAGCCCCAGCATTTT. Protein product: CASRMRDRGLRGNQPQHF.

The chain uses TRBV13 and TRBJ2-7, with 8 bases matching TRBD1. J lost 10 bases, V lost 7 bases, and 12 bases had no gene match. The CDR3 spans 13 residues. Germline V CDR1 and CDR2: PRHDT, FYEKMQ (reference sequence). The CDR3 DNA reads TGTGCCAGCACCGATCAGGGGGCCGGCGGTCAGTACTTC. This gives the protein CASTDQGAGGQYF.